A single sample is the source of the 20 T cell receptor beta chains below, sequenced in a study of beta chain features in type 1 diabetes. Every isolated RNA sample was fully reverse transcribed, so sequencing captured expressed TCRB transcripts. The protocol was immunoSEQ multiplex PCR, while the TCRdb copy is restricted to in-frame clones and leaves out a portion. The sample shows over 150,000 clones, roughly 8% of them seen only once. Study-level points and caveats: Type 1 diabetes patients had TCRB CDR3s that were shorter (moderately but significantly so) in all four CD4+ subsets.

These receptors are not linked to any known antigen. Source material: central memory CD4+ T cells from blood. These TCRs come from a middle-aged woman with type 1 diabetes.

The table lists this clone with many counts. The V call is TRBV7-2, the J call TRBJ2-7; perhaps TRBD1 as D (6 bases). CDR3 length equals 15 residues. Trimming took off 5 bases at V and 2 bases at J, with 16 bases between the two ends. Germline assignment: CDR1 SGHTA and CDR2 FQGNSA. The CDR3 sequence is CASSTSPGVAYEQYF. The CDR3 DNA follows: TGTGCCAGCAGCACGAGTCCAGGGGTTGCCTACGAGCAGTACTTC.

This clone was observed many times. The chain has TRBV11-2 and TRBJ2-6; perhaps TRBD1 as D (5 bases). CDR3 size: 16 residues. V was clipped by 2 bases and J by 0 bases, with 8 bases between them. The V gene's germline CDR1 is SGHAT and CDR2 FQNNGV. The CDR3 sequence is CASSLQGSSGANVLTF. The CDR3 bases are TGTGCCAGCAGCTTACAGGGTAGCTCTGGGGCCAACGTCCTGACTTTC.

The CDR3 region has the DNA TGTGCCAGCAGCTCAAGTCTGACAGGGGCGGATGGCTACACCTTC. This encodes CASSSSLTGADGYTF. This chain links TRBV7-2 with TRBJ1-2, with TRBD1 identical over 8 bases. CDR1 and CDR2 from the germline V gene are SGHTA and FQGNSA. After removal of 4 bases from V and 6 bases from J, the junction contained 10 bases not matched to a gene. There are 15 residues in the CDR3.

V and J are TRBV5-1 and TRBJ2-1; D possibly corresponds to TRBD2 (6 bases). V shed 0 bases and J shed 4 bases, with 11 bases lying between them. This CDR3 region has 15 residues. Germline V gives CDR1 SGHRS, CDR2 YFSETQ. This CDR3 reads CASSLVVGSYNEQFF. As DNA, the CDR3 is TGCGCCAGCAGCTTGGTTGTCGGGAGTTACAATGAGCAGTTCTTC. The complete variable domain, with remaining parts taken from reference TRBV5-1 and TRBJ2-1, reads KAGVTQTPRYLIKTRGQQVTLSCSPISGHRSVSWYQQTPGQGLQFLFEYFSETQRNKGNFPGRFSGRQFSNSRSEMNVSTLELGDSALYLCASSLVVGSYNEQFFGPGTRLTVL.

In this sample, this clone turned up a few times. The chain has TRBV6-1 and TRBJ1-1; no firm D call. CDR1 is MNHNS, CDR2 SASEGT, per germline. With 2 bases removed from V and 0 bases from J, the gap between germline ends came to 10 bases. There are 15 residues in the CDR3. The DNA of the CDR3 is TGTGCCAGCAGTGAACGTATAGCTATGAACACTGAAGCTTTCTTT. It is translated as CASSERIAMNTEAFF.

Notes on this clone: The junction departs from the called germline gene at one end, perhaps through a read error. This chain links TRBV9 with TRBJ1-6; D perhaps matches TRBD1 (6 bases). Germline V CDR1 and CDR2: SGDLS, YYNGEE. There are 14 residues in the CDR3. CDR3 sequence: CASSVKQGNSPPHF. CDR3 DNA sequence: TGTGCCAGCAGCGTAAAACAGGGTAATTCACCCCCCCACTTT.

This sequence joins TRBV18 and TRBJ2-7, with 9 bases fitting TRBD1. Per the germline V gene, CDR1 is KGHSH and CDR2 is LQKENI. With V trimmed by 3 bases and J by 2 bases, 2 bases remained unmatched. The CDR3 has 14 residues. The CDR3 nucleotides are TGTGCCAGCTCACCCAGGACAGGGGCCTACGAGCAGTACTTC. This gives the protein CASSPRTGAYEQYF.

The CDR3 DNA is TGTGCCAGCAGCAAACTAGCGGAAAGCACAGATACGCAGTATTTT. Translated: CASSKLAESTDTQYF. This chain links TRBV7-6 with TRBJ2-3; 8 nucleotides align to TRBD2. This CDR3 has 15 residues. Germline CDR1 and CDR2: SGHVS and FNYEAQ. V gave up 5 bases and J gave up 0 bases; unmatched junction bases: 4. Variable domain in full (rest from reference TRBV7-6 and TRBJ2-3): GAGVSQSPRYKVTKRGQDVALRCDPISGHVSLYWYRQALGQGPEFLTYFNYEAQQDKSGLPNDRFSAERPEGSISTLTIQRTEQRDSAMYRCASSKLAESTDTQYFGPGTRLTVL.

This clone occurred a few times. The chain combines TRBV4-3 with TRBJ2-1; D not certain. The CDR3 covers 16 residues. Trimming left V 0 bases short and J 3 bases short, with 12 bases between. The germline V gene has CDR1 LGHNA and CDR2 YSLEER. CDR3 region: CASSQDAQRIYNEQFF. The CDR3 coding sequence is TGCGCCAGCAGCCAAGATGCCCAGCGTATCTACAATGAGCAGTTCTTC.

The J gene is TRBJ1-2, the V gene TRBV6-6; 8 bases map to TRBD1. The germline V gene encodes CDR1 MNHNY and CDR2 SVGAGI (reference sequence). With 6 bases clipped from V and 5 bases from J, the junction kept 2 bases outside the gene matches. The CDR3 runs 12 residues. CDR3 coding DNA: TGTGCCAGCAGGACAGGGGATTATGGCTACACCTTC. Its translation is CASRTGDYGYTF.

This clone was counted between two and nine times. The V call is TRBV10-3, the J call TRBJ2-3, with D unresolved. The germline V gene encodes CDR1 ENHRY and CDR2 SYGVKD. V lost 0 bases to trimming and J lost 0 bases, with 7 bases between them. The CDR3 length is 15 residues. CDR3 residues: CAISESFSSTDTQYF. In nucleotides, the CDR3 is TGTGCCATCAGTGAGTCGTTCTCGAGCACAGATACGCAGTATTTT.

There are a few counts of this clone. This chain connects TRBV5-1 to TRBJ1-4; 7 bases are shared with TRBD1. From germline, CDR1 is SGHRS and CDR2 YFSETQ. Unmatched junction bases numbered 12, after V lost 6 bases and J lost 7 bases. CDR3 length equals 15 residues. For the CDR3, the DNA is TGCGCCAGCACCCTAGACGGGGCAGGGGGTGAAAAACTGTTTTTT. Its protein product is CASTLDGAGGEKLFF.

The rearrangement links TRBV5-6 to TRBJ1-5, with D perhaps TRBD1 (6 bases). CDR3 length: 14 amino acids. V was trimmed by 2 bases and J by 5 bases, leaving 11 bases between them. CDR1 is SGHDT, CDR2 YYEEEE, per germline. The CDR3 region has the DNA TGTGCCAGCAGCTTCACAGGGAGGGATCAGCCCCAGCATTTT. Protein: CASSFTGRDQPQHF.

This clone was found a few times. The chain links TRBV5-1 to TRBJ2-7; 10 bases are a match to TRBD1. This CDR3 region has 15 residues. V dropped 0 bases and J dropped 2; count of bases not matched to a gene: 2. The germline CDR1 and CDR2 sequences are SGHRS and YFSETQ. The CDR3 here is CASSLAGTGAYEQYF. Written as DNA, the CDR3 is TGCGCCAGCAGCTTGGCCGGGACAGGGGCCTACGAGCAGTACTTC.

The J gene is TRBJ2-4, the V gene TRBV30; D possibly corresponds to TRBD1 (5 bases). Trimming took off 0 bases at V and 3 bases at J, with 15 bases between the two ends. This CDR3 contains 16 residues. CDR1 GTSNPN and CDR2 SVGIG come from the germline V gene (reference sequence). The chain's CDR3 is CAWSVGRVEDKNIQYF. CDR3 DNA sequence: TGTGCCTGGAGTGTGGGCAGGGTTGAGGACAAAAACATTCAGTACTTC. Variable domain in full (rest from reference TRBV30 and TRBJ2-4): SQTIHQWPATLVQPVGSPLSLECTVEGTSNPNLYWYRQAAGRGLQLLFYSVGIGQISSEVPQNLSASRPQDRQFILSSKKLLLSDSGFYLCAWSVGRVEDKNIQYFGAGTRLSVL.

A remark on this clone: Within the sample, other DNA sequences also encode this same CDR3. Written as DNA, the CDR3 is TGTGCCAGCAGGAGACAGGAGACCCAGTACTTC. Translation: CASRRQETQYF. The chain uses TRBV6-5 and TRBJ2-5; TRBD1 is a possible D gene (5 bases). The CDR3 has 11 amino acids. V shed 6 bases and J shed 5 bases, with 7 bases lying between them. Germline-derived CDR1 and CDR2 are MNHEY and SVGAGI.

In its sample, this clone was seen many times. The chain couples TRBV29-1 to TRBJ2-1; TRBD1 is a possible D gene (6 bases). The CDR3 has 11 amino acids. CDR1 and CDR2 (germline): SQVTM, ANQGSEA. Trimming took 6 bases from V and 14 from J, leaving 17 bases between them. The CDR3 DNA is TGCAGCGTGGGGTGGGGGCAGAAGGAGTTCTTC. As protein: CSVGWGQKEFF.

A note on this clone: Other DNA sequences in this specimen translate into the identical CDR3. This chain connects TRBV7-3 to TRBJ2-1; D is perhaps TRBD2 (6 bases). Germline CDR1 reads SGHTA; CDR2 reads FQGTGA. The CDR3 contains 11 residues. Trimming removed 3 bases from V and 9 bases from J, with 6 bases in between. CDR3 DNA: TGTGCCAGCAGCTTCGGGGGTGAGCAGTTCTTC. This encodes CASSFGGEQFF.

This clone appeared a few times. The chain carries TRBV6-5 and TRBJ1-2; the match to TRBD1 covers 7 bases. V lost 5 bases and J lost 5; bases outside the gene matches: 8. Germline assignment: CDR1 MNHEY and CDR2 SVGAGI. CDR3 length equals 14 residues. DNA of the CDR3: TGTGCCAGCAGTGAGGCAGGGGGGCGGTATGGCTACACCTTC. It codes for CASSEAGGRYGYTF.

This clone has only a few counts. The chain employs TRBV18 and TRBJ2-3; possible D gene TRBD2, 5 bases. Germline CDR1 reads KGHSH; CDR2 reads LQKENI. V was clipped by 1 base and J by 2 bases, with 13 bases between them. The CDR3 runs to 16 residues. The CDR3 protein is CASSPQSGAPTDTQYF. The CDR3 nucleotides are TGTGCCAGCTCACCACAGAGCGGAGCACCCACAGATACGCAGTATTTT.